This T cell receptor beta chain was sequenced in a study of early T cells in non-severe SARS-CoV-2 infection. Study-level background: Chains stayed unpaired after sequencing of bulk RNA from unsorted whole blood. Study-wide points: Sequences matched to VDJdb favored anti-spike CD8 responses, while private and CD4 specificities were missed.

Separate cDNA molecules each had unique molecular identifiers attached to them. MiXCR, applied by TCRdb to the 5' RACE reads, yields one record per CDR3 protein. The sample yields around 26,000 distinct CDR3 sequences, approximately 5.1% seen once. This clonotype was counted at least ten times. No antigen is known for it. The CDR3 runs to 16 residues. The germline V gene encodes CDR1 WNHNN and CDR2 SYGVQD (reference sequence). Deletions cut 0 bases from V and 1 base from J, with 10 bases between. The chain joins TRBV10-1 to TRBJ1-3; no firm D call. The source of this sequence is an adult who was a healthcare worker with PCR-confirmed SARS-CoV-2 infection or an uninfected control (not recorded which). Sequencing was performed on whole blood. The CDR3 region has the DNA TGCGCCAGCAGTGAGTCGATTTTGGGATCTGGAAACACCATATATTTT. Its protein product is CASSESILGSGNTIYF.